This record concerns one TCR beta chain sequence. Its antigen is not identified. This sample is drawn from a study of cytomegalovirus exposure and HLA in healthy donors. Overall study findings and caveats: In vitro experiments confirmed that a few CMV-associated chains were specific for CMV antigens.

The PCR was carried out with 60 Vbeta primers and 13 Jbeta primers. Profiled with immunoSEQ multiplex PCR; TCRdb holds only in-frame clones, not every one. Of 85,000 to 100,000 clones in the sample, around 81% were seen once. The sample comprised PBMCs. The source of this sequence is a female donor in good health and CMV-seropositive.

As DNA, the CDR3 is TGTGCCAGCAGTTTGGCTGCGGGGGGCGTTTCACCCCTCCACTTT. This translates into CASSLAAGGVSPLHF. This chain links TRBV27 with TRBJ1-6; D might be TRBD1 (6 bases). Looked up from germline, CDR1 is MNHEY and CDR2 is SMNVEV (reference sequence). The CDR3 extends over 15 amino acids. Trimming removed 3 bases from V and 9 bases from J, with 15 bases in between.